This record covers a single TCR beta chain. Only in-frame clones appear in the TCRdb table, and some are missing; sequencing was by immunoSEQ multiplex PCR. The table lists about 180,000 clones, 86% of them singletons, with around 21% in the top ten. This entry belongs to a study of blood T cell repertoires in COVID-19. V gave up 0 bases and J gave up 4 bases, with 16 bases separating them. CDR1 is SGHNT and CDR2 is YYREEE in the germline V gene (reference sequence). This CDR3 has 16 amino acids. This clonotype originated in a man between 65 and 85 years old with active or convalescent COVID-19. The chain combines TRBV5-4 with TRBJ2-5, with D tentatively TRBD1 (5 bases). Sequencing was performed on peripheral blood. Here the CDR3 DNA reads TGTGCCAGCAGCTTGGGAATTTTTGTGCAGGGAGAGACCCAGTACTTC. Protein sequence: CASSLGIFVQGETQYF.